The 10 T cell receptor beta chains presented below share a single source sample, sequenced in a study of T cell responses to AZD1222 COVID-19 vaccine (dated by TCRdb to the early 2020s). The library came from the immunoSEQ multiplex PCR assay. In its TCRdb copy, this immuneACCESS table keeps in-frame sequences only and misses some clones. Where compared with another copy, unresolved V genes explain less than half of these, and the others have no known cause. The sample table shows over 150,000 clones, and about 90% are seen once. The ten largest clones capture 11% of the sample. Per the publication, the time point label means: about 28 days (+/-7) after the second vaccine dose. Sequencing used peripheral blood, obtained 28 days after the second AZD1222 dose. These receptors all come from an adult who received the AZD1222 COVID-19 vaccine.

The table lists this clone with a few counts. The chain uses TRBV7-2 and TRBJ2-6; 9 bases align to TRBD1. In germline, CDR1 is SGHTA, CDR2 FQGNSA. The J segment lost 1 base and the V segment lost 5 bases, leaving 12 bases of the junction unmatched. The CDR3 length is 19 residues. The chain's CDR3 is CASSKSGTGRKSGANVLTF. DNA for the CDR3: TGTGCCAGCAGCAAATCCGGGACAGGGCGGAAGTCTGGGGCCAACGTCCTGACTTTC.

This clone has a single count. V and J are TRBV7-6 and TRBJ2-3; D is possibly TRBD2 (6 bases). V lost 1 base and J 0 bases, leaving 14 bases between the germline ends. The CDR3 has 17 residues. Germline CDR1 and CDR2: SGHVS and FNYEAQ. The CDR3 bases are TGTGCCAGCAGCTTAGGGGCTAGCGTCGCTAGCACAGATACGCAGTATTTT. This codes for CASSLGASVASTDTQYF. Combining the CDR3 with reference TRBV7-6 and TRBJ2-3 gives the whole variable domain GAGVSQSPRYKVTKRGQDVALRCDPISGHVSLYWYRQALGQGPEFLTYFNYEAQQDKSGLPNDRFSAERPEGSISTLTIQRTEQRDSAMYRCASSLGASVASTDTQYFGPGTRLTVL.

The chain is built from TRBV2 and TRBJ2-2; 8 bases fit TRBD2. The CDR3 loop spans 14 amino acids. Germline V lookup: CDR1 SNHLY, CDR2 FYNNEI. The ends lost 5 bases at V and 4 bases at J; junction bases unmatched: 3. This CDR3 is CASSTGGLTGELFF. The DNA for the CDR3 is TGTGCCAGCAGTACGGGGGGGCTCACCGGGGAGCTGTTTTTT.

The chain has TRBV7-6 and TRBJ2-3; tentative D call: TRBD2 (6 bases). CDR1 is SGHVS, CDR2 FNYEAQ, per germline. The CDR3 sequence is 12 residues long. The V gene lost 3 bases and the J gene lost 11 bases, with 12 bases spanning the gap. CDR3 in amino acids: CASSLGLEGQYF. The CDR3 nucleotides read TGTGCCAGCAGCTTGGGCTTGGAGGGGCAGTATTTT.

The V gene is TRBV5-4, the J gene TRBJ1-2; tentatively, D is TRBD1 (5 bases). This CDR3 region has 14 residues. In germline, CDR1 is SGHNT, CDR2 YYREEE (reference sequence). The V gene lost 0 bases and the J gene lost 5 bases, with 11 bases spanning the gap. The CDR3 sequence: CASSLEGGGYGYTF. The CDR3 region has the DNA TGTGCCAGCAGCTTGGAAGGCGGGGGTTATGGCTACACCTTC.

The CDR3 region is CASSTTGTGGGFYGYTF. In DNA, the CDR3 is TGTGCCAGCAGCACGACCGGGACAGGGGGTGGGTTTTATGGCTACACCTTC. The chain carries TRBV7-9 and TRBJ1-2; 11 nucleotides line up with TRBD1. This CDR3 is 17 amino acids long. The V gene's germline CDR1 is SEHNR and CDR2 FQNEAQ (reference sequence). V was pared by 5 bases and J by 5 bases, with 13 bases of the junction left unmatched.

V and J are TRBV7-3 and TRBJ2-4; D assignment may be TRBD1 or TRBD2 (5 bases each). This CDR3 contains 14 residues. CDR1 and CDR2 from the germline V gene are SGHTA and FQGTGA. The V end was cut by 7 bases, the J end by 3 bases, with 13 bases between. The CDR3 bases are TGTGCCAGCATCATTAGGGGAGTCAAAAACATTCAGTACTTC. It yields the protein CASIIRGVKNIQYF.

The chain joins TRBV11-3 to TRBJ2-3, with 8 nucleotides matching TRBD2. The junction had 2 bases not matched to a gene; V was cut back by 2 bases and J by 4 bases. The CDR3 extends over 14 amino acids. Germline loops: CDR1 SGHNT, CDR2 YENEEA. The DNA for the CDR3 is TGTGCCAGCAGCTTACATAGCGGGGCAGATACGCAGTATTTT. This translates into CASSLHSGADTQYF.

The count of this clone is one. This sequence joins TRBV5-1 and TRBJ1-1, with a possible D match to TRBD1 (5 bases). The V end was cut by 5 bases, the J end by 4 bases, with 12 bases between. The CDR3 sequence is 13 residues long. The germline CDR1 and CDR2 sequences are SGHRS and YFSETQ. CDR3 in DNA: TGCGCCAGCAGTCGACAGCCCCGCACTGAAGCTTTCTTT. It encodes CASSRQPRTEAFF.

The chain combines TRBV19 with TRBJ1-6; D is unclear. The CDR3 contains 14 residues. From germline, CDR1 is LNHDA and CDR2 SQIVND (reference sequence). The ends were cut back, 0 bases at V and 7 bases at J, with 7 bases in the middle. The CDR3 loop reads CASSIEGRNSPLHF. As DNA, the CDR3 is TGTGCCAGTAGTATAGAGGGCAGAAATTCACCCCTCCACTTT.